One and the same sample provided the 4 T cell receptor beta chains below, sequenced in a study of T cells in Graves' hyperthyroidism and ophthalmopathy (dated by TCRdb to the late 2010s). Library method: multiplex PCR. Sequencing used an Illumina HiSeq 2000. The TCR beta CDR3 regions were amplified from RNA transcripts. The first round of RT-PCR for the TCR CDR3 was performed with the HTBI primer set and the Qiagen OneStep RT-PCR kit. TCRdb trimmed the raw reads at Q25, called clones with MiXCR and kept productive beta chains. For every CDR3 protein sequence, its rows merge into one entry that carries the most common genes and DNA. This sample gives hundreds of thousands of distinct CDR3 sequences in total; 38% of them show up just once. Approximately 8.7% of the sample lies in the top ten. Material: blood. The receptors shown here come from a man aged 18 to 35 with Graves' hyperthyroidism.

A word on this clonotype: This CDR3 is missing its conserved last phenylalanine or tryptophan, likely due to a read error. The rearrangement uses TRBV9 and TRBJ1-2; tentative D call: TRBD1 (6 bases). Trimming removed 4 bases from V and 8 bases from J, with 18 bases in between. The CDR3 length is 14 residues. Germline V gene data show CDR1 as SGDLS and CDR2 as YYNGEE. Here the CDR3 reads CASSSEGEGVGYTS. CDR3 in DNA: TGTGCCAGCAGCTCCGAGGGGGAGGGTGTCGGCTACACCTCC.

The sample holds many counts of this clonotype. CDR3 region: CSAQDGNNSPLHF. Here the CDR3 DNA reads TGCAGCGCTCAAGACGGCAATAATTCACCCCTCCACTTT. The chain links TRBV29-1 to TRBJ1-6; D unresolved. Germline V gene lookup returns CDR1 SQVTM and CDR2 ANQGSEA. The CDR3 runs 13 residues. V was shortened by 7 bases and J by 5 bases, with 12 bases between the two germline ends.

The gene calls are TRBV20-1 and TRBJ2-7; D unresolved. Looked up from germline, CDR1 is DFQATT and CDR2 is SNEGSKA (reference sequence). Trimming took 5 bases from V and 2 from J, leaving 10 bases between them. The CDR3 has 12 residues. In DNA form, the CDR3 reads TGCAGTGCTGTAGACAAGCCCTACGAGCAGTACTTC. It translates to CSAVDKPYEQYF.

About this clonotype itself: This may be a read error, as it is one base from a much larger clone. The V gene is TRBV11-2, the J gene TRBJ2-7; D call uncertain. V was shortened by 6 bases and J by 2 bases, with 14 bases between the two germline ends. CDR1 is SGHAT and CDR2 is FQNNGV in the germline V gene. The CDR3 has 14 amino acids. The CDR3 spells CASSPDRFAYEQYF. The CDR3 coding sequence is TGTGCCAGCAGTCCCGACCGCTTCGCCTACGAGCAGTACTTC.